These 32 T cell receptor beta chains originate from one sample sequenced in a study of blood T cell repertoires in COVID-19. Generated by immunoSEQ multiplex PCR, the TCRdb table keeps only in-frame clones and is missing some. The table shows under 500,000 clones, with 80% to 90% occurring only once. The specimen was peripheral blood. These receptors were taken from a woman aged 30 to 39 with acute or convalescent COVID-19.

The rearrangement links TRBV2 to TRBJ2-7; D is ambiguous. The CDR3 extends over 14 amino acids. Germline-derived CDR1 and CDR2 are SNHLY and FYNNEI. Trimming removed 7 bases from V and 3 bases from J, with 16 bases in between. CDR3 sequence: CASTMTSSVYEQYF. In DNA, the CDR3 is TGTGCCAGCACCATGACATCCTCAGTCTACGAGCAGTACTTC.

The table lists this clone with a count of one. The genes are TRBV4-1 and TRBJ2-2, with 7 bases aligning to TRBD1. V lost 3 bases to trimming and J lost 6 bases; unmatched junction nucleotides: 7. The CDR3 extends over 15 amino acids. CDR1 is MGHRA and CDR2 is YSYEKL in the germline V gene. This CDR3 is CASSHRSTGPGELFF. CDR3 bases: TGCGCCAGCAGCCACCGTTCGACAGGGCCCGGGGAGCTGTTTTTT.

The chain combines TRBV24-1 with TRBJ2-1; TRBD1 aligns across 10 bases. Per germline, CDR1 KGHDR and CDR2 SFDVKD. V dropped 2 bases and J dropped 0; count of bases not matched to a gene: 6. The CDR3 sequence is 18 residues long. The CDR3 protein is CATSDSRGQGSSYNEQFF. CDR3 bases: TGTGCCACCAGTGATTCCCGGGGACAGGGGAGCTCCTACAATGAGCAGTTCTTC.

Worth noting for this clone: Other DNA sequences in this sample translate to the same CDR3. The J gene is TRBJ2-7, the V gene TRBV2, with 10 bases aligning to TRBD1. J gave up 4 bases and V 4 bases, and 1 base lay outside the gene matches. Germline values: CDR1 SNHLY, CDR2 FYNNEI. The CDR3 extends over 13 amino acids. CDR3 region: CASSGTGGYEQYF. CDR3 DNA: TGTGCCAGCAGTGGGACAGGGGGGTACGAGCAGTACTTC.

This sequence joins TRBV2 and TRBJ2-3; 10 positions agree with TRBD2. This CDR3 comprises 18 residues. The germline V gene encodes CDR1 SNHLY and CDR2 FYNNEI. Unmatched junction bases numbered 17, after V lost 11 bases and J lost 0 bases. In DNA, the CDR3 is TGTGCCGCCCACGGAGTACTAGCGGGGAAGACTAGCACAGATACGCAGTATTTT. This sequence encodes CAAHGVLAGKTSTDTQYF.

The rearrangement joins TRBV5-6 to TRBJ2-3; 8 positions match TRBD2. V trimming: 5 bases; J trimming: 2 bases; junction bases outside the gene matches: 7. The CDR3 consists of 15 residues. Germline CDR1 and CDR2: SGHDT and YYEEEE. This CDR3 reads CASSSGLAHTDTQYF. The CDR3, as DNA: TGTGCCAGCAGTTCTGGACTAGCACACACAGATACGCAGTATTTT.

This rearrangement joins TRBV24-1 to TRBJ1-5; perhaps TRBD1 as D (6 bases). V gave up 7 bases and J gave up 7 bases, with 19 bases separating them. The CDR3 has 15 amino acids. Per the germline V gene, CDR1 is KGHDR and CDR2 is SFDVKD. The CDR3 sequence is CATRNNRGGDQPQHF. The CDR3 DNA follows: TGTGCCACCAGGAATAATAGAGGGGGGGACCAGCCCCAGCATTTT.

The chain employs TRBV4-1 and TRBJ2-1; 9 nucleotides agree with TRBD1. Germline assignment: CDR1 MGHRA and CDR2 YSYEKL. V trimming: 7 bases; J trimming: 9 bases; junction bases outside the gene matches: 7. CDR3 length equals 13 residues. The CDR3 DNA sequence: TGCGCCAGCATGGGACAGGGAATATCTGAGCAGTTCTTC. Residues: CASMGQGISEQFF.

CDR3 sequence: CASRPGLAYEQYF. In nucleotides, the CDR3 is TGTGCCAGCAGACCGGGACTAGCTTACGAGCAGTACTTC. The chain links TRBV6-5 to TRBJ2-7, with 9 positions matching TRBD2. The V and J ends lost 6 bases and 4 bases, in that order; junction bases with no gene match: 4. The CDR3 is 13 amino acids. CDR1 MNHEY and CDR2 SVGAGI come from the germline V gene.

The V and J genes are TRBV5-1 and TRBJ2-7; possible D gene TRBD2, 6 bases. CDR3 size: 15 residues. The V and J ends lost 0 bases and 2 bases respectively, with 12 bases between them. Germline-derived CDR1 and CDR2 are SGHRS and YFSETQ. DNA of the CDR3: TGCGCCAGCAGCTTGGATTTAGCGGCCCCCTACGAGCAGTACTTC. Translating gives CASSLDLAAPYEQYF. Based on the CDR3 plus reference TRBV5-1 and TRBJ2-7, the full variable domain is KAGVTQTPRYLIKTRGQQVTLSCSPISGHRSVSWYQQTPGQGLQFLFEYFSETQRNKGNFPGRFSGRQFSNSRSEMNVSTLELGDSALYLCASSLDLAAPYEQYFGPGTRLTVT.

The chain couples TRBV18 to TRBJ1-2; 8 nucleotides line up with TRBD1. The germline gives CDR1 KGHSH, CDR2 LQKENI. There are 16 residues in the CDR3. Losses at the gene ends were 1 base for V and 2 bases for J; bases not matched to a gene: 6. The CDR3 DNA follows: TGTGCCAGCTCACCACAACAGGGGGGTATGAACTATGGCTACACCTTC. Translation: CASSPQQGGMNYGYTF.

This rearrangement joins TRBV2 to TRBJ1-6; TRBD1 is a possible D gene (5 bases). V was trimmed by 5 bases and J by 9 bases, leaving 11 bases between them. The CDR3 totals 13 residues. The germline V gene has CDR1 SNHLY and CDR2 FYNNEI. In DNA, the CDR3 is TGTGCCAGCAGTTTGGGGCAATTTTCACCCCTCCACTTT. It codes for CASSLGQFSPLHF.

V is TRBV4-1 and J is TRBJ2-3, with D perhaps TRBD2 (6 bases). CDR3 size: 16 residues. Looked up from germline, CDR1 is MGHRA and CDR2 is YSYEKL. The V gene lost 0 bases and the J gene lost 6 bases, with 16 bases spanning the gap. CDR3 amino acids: CASSQDRGIRADTQYF. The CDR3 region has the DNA TGCGCCAGCAGCCAAGATCGGGGGATAAGGGCTGATACGCAGTATTTT.

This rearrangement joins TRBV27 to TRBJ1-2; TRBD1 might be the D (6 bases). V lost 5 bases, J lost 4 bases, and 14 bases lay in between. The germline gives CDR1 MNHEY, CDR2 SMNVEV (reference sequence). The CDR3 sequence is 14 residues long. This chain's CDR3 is CASSATGIGYGYTF. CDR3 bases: TGTGCCAGCAGTGCCACAGGGATCGGCTATGGCTACACCTTC.

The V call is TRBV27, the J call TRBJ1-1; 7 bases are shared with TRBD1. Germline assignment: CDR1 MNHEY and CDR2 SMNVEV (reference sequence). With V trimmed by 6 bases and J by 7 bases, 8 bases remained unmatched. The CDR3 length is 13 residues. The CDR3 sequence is CASRYHGTVEAFF. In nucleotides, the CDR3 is TGTGCCAGCAGGTACCACGGGACAGTTGAAGCTTTCTTT.

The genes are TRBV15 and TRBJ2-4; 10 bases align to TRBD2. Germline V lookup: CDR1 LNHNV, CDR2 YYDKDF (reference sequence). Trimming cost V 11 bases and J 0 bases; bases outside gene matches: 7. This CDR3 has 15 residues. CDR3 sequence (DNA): TGTGCCGCCGGAGCGGGGGGGCTAGCCAAAAACATTCAGTACTTC. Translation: CAAGAGGLAKNIQYF.

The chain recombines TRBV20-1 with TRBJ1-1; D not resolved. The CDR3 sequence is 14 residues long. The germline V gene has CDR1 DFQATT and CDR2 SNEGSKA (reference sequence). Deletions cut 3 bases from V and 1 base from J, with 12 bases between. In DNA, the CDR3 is TGCAGTGCTAGTCGGGGTGCGACGAACACTGAAGCTTTCTTT. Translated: CSASRGATNTEAFF.

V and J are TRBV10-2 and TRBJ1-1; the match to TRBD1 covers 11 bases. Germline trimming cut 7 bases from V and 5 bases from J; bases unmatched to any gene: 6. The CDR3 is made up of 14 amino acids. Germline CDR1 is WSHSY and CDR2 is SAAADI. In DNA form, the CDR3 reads TGCGCCAGCAAGATCGGGACAGGGGGTACTGAAGCTTTCTTT. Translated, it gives CASKIGTGGTEAFF.

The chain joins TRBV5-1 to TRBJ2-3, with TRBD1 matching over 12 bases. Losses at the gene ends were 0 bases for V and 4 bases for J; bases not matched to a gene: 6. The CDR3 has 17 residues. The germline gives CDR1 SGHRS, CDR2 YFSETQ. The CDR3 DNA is TGCGCCAGCAGCTTGGGGGGGACAGGGGGCCCCGCAGATACGCAGTATTTT. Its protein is CASSLGGTGGPADTQYF. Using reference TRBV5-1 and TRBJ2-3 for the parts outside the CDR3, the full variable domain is KAGVTQTPRYLIKTRGQQVTLSCSPISGHRSVSWYQQTPGQGLQFLFEYFSETQRNKGNFPGRFSGRQFSNSRSEMNVSTLELGDSALYLCASSLGGTGGPADTQYFGPGTRLTVL.

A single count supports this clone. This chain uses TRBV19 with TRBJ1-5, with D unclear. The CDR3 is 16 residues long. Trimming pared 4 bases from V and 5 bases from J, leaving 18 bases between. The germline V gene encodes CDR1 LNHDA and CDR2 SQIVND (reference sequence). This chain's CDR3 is CASSNPREVVYQPQHF. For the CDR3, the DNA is TGTGCCAGTAGTAACCCTCGAGAGGTCGTCTATCAGCCCCAGCATTTT.

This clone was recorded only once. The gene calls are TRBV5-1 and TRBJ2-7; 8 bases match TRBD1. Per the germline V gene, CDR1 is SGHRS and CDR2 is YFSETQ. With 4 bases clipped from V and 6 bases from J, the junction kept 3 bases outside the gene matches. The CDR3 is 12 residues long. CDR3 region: CASSVDRGEQYF. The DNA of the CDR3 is TGCGCCAGCAGCGTTGACAGGGGCGAGCAGTACTTC.

The CDR3 bases are TGTGCCCGCGATAAGAACGGGGGGCCTATTCGAAACACTGAAGCTTTCTTT. Translating gives CARDKNGGPIRNTEAFF. The chain uses TRBV30 and TRBJ1-1; D might be TRBD1 (6 bases). CDR1 and CDR2 from the germline V gene are GTSNPN and SVGIG (reference sequence). This CDR3 spans 17 amino acids. Trimming took off 8 bases at V and 2 bases at J, with 27 bases between the two ends.

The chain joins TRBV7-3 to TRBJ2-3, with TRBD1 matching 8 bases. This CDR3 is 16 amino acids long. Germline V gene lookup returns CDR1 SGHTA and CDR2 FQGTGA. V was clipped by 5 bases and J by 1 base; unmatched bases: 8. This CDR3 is CASSATTTGGTDTQYF. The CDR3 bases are TGTGCCAGCAGCGCAACGACGACAGGGGGCACAGATACGCAGTATTTT. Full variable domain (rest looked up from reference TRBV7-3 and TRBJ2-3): GAGVSQTPSNKVTEKGKYVELRCDPISGHTALYWYRQSLGQGPEFLIYFQGTGAADDSGLPNDRFFAVRPEGSVSTLKIQRTERGDSAVYLCASSATTTGGTDTQYFGPGTRLTVL.

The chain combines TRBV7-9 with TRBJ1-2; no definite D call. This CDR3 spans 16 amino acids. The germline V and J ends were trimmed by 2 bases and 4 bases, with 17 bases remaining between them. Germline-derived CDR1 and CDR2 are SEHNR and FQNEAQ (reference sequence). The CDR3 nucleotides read TGTGCCAGCAGCTTATCCCCTCGGACTACTTCCTATGGCTACACCTTC. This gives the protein CASSLSPRTTSYGYTF.

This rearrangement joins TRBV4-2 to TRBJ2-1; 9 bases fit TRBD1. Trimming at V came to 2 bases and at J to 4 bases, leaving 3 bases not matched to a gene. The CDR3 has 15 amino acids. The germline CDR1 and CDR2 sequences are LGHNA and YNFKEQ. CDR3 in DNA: TGTGCCAGCAGCCAACGCGGGACAGGGTACAATGAGCAGTTCTTC. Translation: CASSQRGTGYNEQFF.

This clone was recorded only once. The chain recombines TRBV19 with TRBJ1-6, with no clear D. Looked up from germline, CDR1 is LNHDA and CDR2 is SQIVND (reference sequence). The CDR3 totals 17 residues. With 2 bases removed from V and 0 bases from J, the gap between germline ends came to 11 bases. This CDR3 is CASSIRLESSYNSPLHF. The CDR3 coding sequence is TGTGCCAGTAGTATAAGGTTGGAGAGCTCCTATAATTCACCCCTCCACTTT.

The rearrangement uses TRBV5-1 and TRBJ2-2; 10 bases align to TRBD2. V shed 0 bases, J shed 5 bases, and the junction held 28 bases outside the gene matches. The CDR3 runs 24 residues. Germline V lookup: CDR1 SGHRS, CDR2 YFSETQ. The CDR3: CASSLGSLIGVSGGSIEDTGELFF. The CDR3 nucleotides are TGCGCCAGCAGCTTGGGCTCCCTTATCGGCGTTAGCGGGGGGTCGATCGAAGATACCGGGGAGCTGTTTTTT.

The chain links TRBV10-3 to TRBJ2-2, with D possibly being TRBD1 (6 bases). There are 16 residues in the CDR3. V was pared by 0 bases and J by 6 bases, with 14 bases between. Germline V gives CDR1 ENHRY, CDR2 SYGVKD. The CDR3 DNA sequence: TGTGCCATCAGTGAGTCGAGCAGGGGTTTGGCCGGGGAGCTGTTTTTT. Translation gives CAISESSRGLAGELFF.

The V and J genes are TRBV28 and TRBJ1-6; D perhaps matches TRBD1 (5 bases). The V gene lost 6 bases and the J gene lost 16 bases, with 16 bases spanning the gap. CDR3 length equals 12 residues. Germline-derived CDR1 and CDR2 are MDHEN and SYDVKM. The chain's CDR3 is CASRDQGSVLHF. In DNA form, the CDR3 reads TGTGCCAGCAGGGATCAGGGTTCGGTACTCCACTTT.

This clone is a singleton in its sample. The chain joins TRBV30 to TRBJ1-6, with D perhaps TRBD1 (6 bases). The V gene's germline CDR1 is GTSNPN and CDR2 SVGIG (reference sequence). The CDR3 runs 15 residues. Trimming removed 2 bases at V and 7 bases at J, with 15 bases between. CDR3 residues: CAWSLEDSINSPLHF. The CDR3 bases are TGTGCCTGGAGTCTCGAGGACAGTATAAATTCACCCCTCCACTTT.

CDR3 nucleotides: TGTGCCTGGAGTGTTGGTCACTCCTCTAACTATGGCTACACCTTC. Protein: CAWSVGHSSNYGYTF. The chain carries TRBV30 and TRBJ1-2, with unresolved D. The CDR3 totals 15 residues. The germline V and J ends were trimmed by 0 bases and 0 bases, with 11 bases remaining between them. Germline CDR1 reads GTSNPN; CDR2 reads SVGIG (reference sequence).

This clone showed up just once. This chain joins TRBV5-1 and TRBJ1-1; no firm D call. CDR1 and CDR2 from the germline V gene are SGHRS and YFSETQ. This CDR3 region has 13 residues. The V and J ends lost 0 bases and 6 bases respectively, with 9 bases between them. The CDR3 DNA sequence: TGCGCCAGCAGCTTGGTTTCTACTGCTGAAGCTTTCTTT. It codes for CASSLVSTAEAFF. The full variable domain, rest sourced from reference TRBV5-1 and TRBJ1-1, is KAGVTQTPRYLIKTRGQQVTLSCSPISGHRSVSWYQQTPGQGLQFLFEYFSETQRNKGNFPGRFSGRQFSNSRSEMNVSTLELGDSALYLCASSLVSTAEAFFGQGTRLTVV.